This TCR beta chain was observed in a study of monozygotic twins with inflammatory bowel disease. Study-wide findings and caveats: People with IBD had fewer clonotypes in common with others than healthy twins did, especially with disease activity. Background noise in patient repertoires may stem from differing immunosuppressive treatments.

The germline V gene encodes CDR1 MNHEY and CDR2 SVGAGI. There are 14 residues in the CDR3. Of note for this clonotype: Its antigen is not known.

Following a re-call of the 5' RACE reads, TCRdb has one entry per CDR3 protein and lacks DNA. The sample has 300,000 to 400,000 distinct CDR3 sequences, and its top ten clones hold under 2.5%. The genes are TRBV6-5 and TRBJ2-1; the TRBD1 assignment by TCRdb is unverifiable without DNA. Sequencing was carried out using blood. This TCR came from a human donor with ulcerative colitis or Crohn's disease, or a healthy co-twin of an affected twin (not recorded which). CDR3 in amino acids: CASSWGPGKNEQFF.